This entry describes one TCR beta chain. Its cognate antigen is unknown. The CDR3 loop spans 16 amino acids. Trimming at V came to 4 bases and at J to 5 bases, leaving 12 bases not matched to a gene. Germline CDR1 is MGHRA and CDR2 is YSYEKL. This sample is drawn from a study of post-analysis software for immune sequencing data. General study points: Patients had higher frequencies than controls of about five TRBV segments, including TRBV5-6, TRBV5-1 and TRBV20-1.

Unique molecular identifiers were present in the TCR beta cDNA libraries. When 1 to 10 million T cells were used, they gave roughly 500,000 cDNA molecules. TCRdb reprocessed the PCR reads with MiXCR, giving one entry per CDR3 protein. The repertoire includes about 620,000 distinct CDR3 sequences, 44% of them detected once, and about 1.8% sits in the top ten. This sequence joins TRBV4-1 and TRBJ2-3; 7 nucleotides line up with TRBD2. This clonotype was sampled from a girl aged 10-17 years with multiple sclerosis. Sequencing was done on a sample of blood. CDR3 region: CASSRGLGSQVDTQYF. CDR3 DNA sequence: TGCGCCAGCAGCCGAGGACTAGGTTCGCAAGTAGATACGCAGTATTTT.